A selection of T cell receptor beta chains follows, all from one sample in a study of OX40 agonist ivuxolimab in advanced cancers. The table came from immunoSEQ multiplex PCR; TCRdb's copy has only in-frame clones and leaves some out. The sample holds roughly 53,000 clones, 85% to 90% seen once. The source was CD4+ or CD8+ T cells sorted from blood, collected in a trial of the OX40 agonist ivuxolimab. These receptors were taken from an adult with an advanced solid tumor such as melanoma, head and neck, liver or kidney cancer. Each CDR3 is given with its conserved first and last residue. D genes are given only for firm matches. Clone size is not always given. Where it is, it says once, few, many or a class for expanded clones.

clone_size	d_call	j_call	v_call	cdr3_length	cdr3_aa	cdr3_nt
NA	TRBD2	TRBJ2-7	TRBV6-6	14	CASSYPGLGDEQYF	TGTGCCAGCAGTTACCCGGGACTAGGGGACGAGCAGTACTTC
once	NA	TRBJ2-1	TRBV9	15	CASSVGQGSYNEQFF	TGTGCCAGCAGCGTAGGGCAGGGGTCCTACAATGAGCAGTTCTTC
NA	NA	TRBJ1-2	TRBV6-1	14	CASRTEQSSYGYTF	TGTGCCAGCCGCACGGAACAGTCGAGCTATGGCTACACCTTC
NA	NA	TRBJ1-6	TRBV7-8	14	CASSLGVGNSPLHF	TGTGCCAGCAGCTTGGGGGTCGGGAATTCACCCCTCCACTTT
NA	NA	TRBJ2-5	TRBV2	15	CASSTGQITRETQYF	TGTGCCAGCAGTACCGGACAGATTACTAGGGAGACCCAGTACTTC
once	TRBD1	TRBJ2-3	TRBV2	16	CASSDLRGLITDTQYF	TGTGCCAGCAGTGATTTGAGGGGGCTGATCACAGATACGCAGTATTTT
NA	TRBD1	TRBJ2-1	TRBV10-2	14	CASRDRGFYNEQFF	TGCGCCAGCAGGGACAGGGGTTTTTACAATGAGCAGTTCTTC
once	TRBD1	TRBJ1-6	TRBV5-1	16	CASSFTQGARNSPLHF	TGCGCCAGCAGCTTTACACAGGGGGCGCGTAATTCACCCCTCCACTTT
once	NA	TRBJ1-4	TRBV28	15	CASSLDRPTNEKLFF	TGTGCCAGCAGTTTAGACCGTCCAACTAATGAAAAACTGTTTTTT
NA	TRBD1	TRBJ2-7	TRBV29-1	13	CSAKGGQGYEQYF	TGCAGCGCCAAGGGAGGACAGGGTTACGAGCAGTACTTC
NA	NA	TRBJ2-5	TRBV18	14	CASSPAGAQETQYF	TGTGCCAGCTCTCCCGCAGGGGCCCAAGAGACCCAGTACTTC
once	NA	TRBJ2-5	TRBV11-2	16	CASSLVGRSLGKTQYF	TGTGCCAGCAGCTTAGTGGGCAGGTCGTTGGGAAAGACCCAGTACTTC
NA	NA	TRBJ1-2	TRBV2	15	CASSERGAGSGGYTF	TGTGCCAGCAGTGAACGGGGGGCCGGGTCGGGCGGCTACACCTTC
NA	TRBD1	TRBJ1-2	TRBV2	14	CASRRDRANYGYTF	TGTGCCAGCAGGAGGGACAGGGCTAACTATGGCTACACCTTC
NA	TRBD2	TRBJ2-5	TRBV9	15	CASSTGTSGQETQYF	TGTGCCAGCAGCACCGGGACTAGCGGACAAGAGACCCAGTACTTC
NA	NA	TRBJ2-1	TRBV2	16	CASSEKPLYTIPEQFF	TGTGCCAGCAGTGAGAAACCCCTCTACACAATCCCCGAGCAGTTCTTC
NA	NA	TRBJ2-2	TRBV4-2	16	CASSQEPQMNTGELFF	TGTGCCAGCAGCCAAGAGCCCCAGATGAACACCGGGGAGCTGTTTTTT
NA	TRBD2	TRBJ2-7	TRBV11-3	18	CASSLLQGQTSGDYEQYF	TGTGCCAGCAGCTTACTTCAGGGCCAGACTAGCGGGGACTACGAGCAGTACTTC
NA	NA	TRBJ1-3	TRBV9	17	CASSARPAGRVGNTIYF	TGTGCCAGCAGCGCCCGCCCCGCGGGGCGGGTTGGAAACACCATATATTTT
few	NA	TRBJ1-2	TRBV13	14	CASSSLLRTAGYTF	TGTGCCAGCAGCTCACTCCTTCGGACAGCTGGCTACACCTTC
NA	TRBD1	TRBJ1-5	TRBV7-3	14	CASSSGQVHQPQHF	TGTGCCAGCAGCTCGGGACAGGTCCATCAGCCCCAGCATTTT
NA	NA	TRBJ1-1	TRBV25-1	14	CASSEPGRNTEAFF	TGTGCCAGCAGTGAACCGGGAAGGAACACTGAAGCTTTCTTT
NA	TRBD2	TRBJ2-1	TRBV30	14	CAWTSGRAYNEQFF	TGTGCCTGGACTAGCGGGAGAGCCTACAATGAGCAGTTCTTC
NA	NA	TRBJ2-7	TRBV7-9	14	CASSTRQSSYEQYF	TGTGCCAGCAGCACAAGACAGAGCTCCTACGAGCAGTACTTC
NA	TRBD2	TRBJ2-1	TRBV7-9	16	CASSLVASGRWDEQFF	TGTGCCAGCAGCTTAGTGGCTAGCGGGAGGTGGGATGAGCAGTTCTTC
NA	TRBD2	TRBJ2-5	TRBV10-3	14	CATGTSGDQETQYF	TGTGCCACCGGGACTAGCGGGGACCAAGAGACCCAGTACTTC
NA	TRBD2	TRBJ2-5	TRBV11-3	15	CASSDWTSGQETQYF	TGTGCCAGCAGCGACTGGACTAGCGGCCAAGAGACCCAGTACTTC
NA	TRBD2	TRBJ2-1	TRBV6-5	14	CATHKASGYNEQFF	TGTGCCACCCACAAGGCTAGCGGCTACAATGAGCAGTTCTTC
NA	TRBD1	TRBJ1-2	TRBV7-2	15	CASSAWTGGLYGYTF	TGTGCCAGCAGCGCGTGGACAGGGGGACTTTATGGCTACACCTTC
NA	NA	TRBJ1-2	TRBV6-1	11	CASSPDVGYTF	TGTGCCAGCAGTCCAGATGTTGGCTACACCTTC
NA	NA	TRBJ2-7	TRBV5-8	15	CASSHSGTPSGEQYF	TGTGCCAGCAGCCACTCCGGGACACCGTCGGGGGAGCAGTACTTC
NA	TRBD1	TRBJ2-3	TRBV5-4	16	CASSLGRQGLEDTQYF	TGTGCCAGCAGCTTGGGGCGACAGGGTTTGGAAGATACGCAGTATTTT
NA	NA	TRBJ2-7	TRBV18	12	CASSSGTHEQYF	TGTGCCAGCTCCTCCGGGACTCACGAGCAGTACTTC
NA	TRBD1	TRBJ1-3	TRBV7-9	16	CASSFTGETGGNTIYF	TGTGCCAGCAGCTTCACAGGGGAAACGGGCGGAAACACCATATATTTT
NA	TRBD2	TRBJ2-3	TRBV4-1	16	CASSQVKRGTTDTQYF	TGCGCCAGCAGCCAAGTGAAGCGGGGGACCACAGATACGCAGTATTTT
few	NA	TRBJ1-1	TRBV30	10	CALINTEAFF	TGTGCCCTTATAAACACTGAAGCTTTCTTT
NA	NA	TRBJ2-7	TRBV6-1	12	CASQGNSYEQYF	TGTGCCAGCCAGGGTAACTCGTACGAGCAGTACTTC